Below, 28 T cell receptor beta chains from the same sample are listed, as sequenced in a study of patients and donors after allogeneic stem cell transplantation (TCRdb year 2020). The library was prepared using RT-PCR. Instrument used: NextSeq 550. Clones were called with MiXCR by TCRdb after fastp trimmed the public reads at Q25, and only in-frame beta chains were retained. Rows are unified per CDR3 protein, each entry keeping the most common DNA and genes. Counted in this sample were about 25,000 distinct CDR3 sequences; 40% to 45% of them appeared once. The top ten hold roughly 79% of the sample. The sample consisted of blood, either unsorted or a sorted T cell fraction (not recorded which). The receptors stem from a human donor who was either an allogeneic HSCT recipient or a stem cell or donor lymphocyte infusion donor (not recorded which). It is not recorded whose cells these are; they may come from a transplant donor.

This chain uses TRBV6-4 with TRBJ1-6; 9 bases are shared with TRBD1. The germline CDR1 and CDR2 sequences are MRHNA and SNTAGT. Trimming took 2 bases from V and 7 from J; bases not matched to a gene: 3. The CDR3 runs to 15 residues. The CDR3 region is CASSDKTGGNSPLHF. CDR3 bases: TGTGCCAGCAGTGACAAGACAGGGGGGAATTCACCCCTCCACTTT.

This rearrangement joins TRBV4-2 to TRBJ2-6; TRBD2 might be the D (5 bases). The CDR3 totals 16 residues. Germline values: CDR1 LGHNA, CDR2 YNFKEQ. Trimming took 0 bases from V and 2 from J, leaving 8 bases between them. The CDR3 loop reads CASSQDFGTGANVLTF. The CDR3 bases are TGTGCCAGCAGCCAAGATTTCGGGACTGGGGCCAACGTCCTGACTTTC.

The genes are TRBV5-1 and TRBJ2-4; a weak D match, TRBD2 (6 bases). The V and J ends lost 1 base and 7 bases respectively, with 9 bases between them. This CDR3 has 13 amino acids. Germline V gene sequence: CDR1 SGHRS, CDR2 YFSETQ. In DNA, the CDR3 is TGCGCCAGCAGCTTGACGGGGGAGAACATTCAGTACTTC. It yields the protein CASSLTGENIQYF.

The chain couples TRBV20-1 to TRBJ1-3; 7 bases are shared with TRBD1. V gave up 0 bases and J gave up 3 bases; unmatched junction bases: 2. Germline V gene data show CDR1 as DFQATT and CDR2 as SNEGSKA (reference sequence). The CDR3 runs 14 residues. CDR3 sequence: CSAREGGVGNTIYF. CDR3 bases: TGCAGTGCTAGAGAAGGGGGCGTTGGAAACACCATATATTTT.

This rearrangement joins TRBV6-1 to TRBJ1-4, with a possible D match to TRBD1 (5 bases). The CDR3 covers 15 residues. The V and J ends lost 6 bases and 2 bases respectively, with 13 bases between them. Germline-derived CDR1 and CDR2 are MNHNS and SASEGT. In nucleotides, the CDR3 is TGTGCCAGCAGGCCCGGGGGTAGGACTAATGAAAAACTGTTTTTT. Its translation: CASRPGGRTNEKLFF.

The chain carries TRBV10-3 and TRBJ1-1, with no clear D. The CDR3 is 13 residues long. CDR1 and CDR2 from the germline V gene are ENHRY and SYGVKD. V was pared by 2 bases and J by 5 bases, with 9 bases between. DNA of the CDR3: TGTGCCATCAGTGAGCGGATACAAACTGAAGCTTTCTTT. It encodes CAISERIQTEAFF.

V and J are TRBV12-3 or TRBV12-4 and TRBJ2-3; possible D gene TRBD2, 5 bases. The CDR3 contains 12 residues. V shed 4 bases and J shed 10 bases, with 12 bases lying between them. The CDR3 here is CASSWPAGAQYF. CDR3 DNA: TGTGCCAGCAGTTGGCCCGCCGGGGCGCAGTATTTT.

This clonotype was counted only a few times. V usage is TRBV10-2 and J usage is TRBJ2-3, with D tentatively TRBD2 (5 bases). This CDR3 has 12 residues. Germline V gene lookup returns CDR1 WSHSY and CDR2 SAAADI. V was shortened by 7 bases and J by 4 bases, with 9 bases between the two germline ends. CDR3 in DNA: TGCGCCAGCATTGCGGGTGCAGATACGCAGTATTTT. It specifies CASIAGADTQYF.

J is TRBJ2-3 and V is TRBV5-1; 10 bases are shared with TRBD2. This CDR3 comprises 16 residues. Germline V gene sequence: CDR1 SGHRS, CDR2 YFSETQ. V was pared by 3 bases and J by 2 bases, with 6 bases of the junction left unmatched. The CDR3 sequence is CASSSGLAALTDTQYF. As DNA, the CDR3 is TGCGCCAGCAGCTCCGGACTAGCGGCGCTCACAGATACGCAGTATTTT.

This clonotype was detected a few times. The V and J genes are TRBV19 and TRBJ1-1; D remains unclear. Germline V gives CDR1 LNHDA, CDR2 SQIVND (reference sequence). The CDR3 is 13 amino acids. V shed 6 bases and J shed 1 base, with 9 bases lying between them. The chain's CDR3 is CASSRARNTEAFF. CDR3 in DNA: TGTGCCAGTAGCCGAGCAAGGAACACTGAAGCTTTCTTT.

The V and J genes are TRBV5-1 and TRBJ1-2; no reliable D call. CDR1 and CDR2 (germline): SGHRS, YFSETQ. V lost 0 bases to trimming and J lost 8 bases, with 8 bases between them. The CDR3 has 12 amino acids. The CDR3 loop is CASSLGQAGYTF. Here the CDR3 DNA reads TGCGCCAGCAGCTTGGGGCAGGCCGGCTACACCTTC.

This clonotype has a handful of counts. V usage is TRBV20-1 and J usage is TRBJ1-2; 7 bases are a match to TRBD1. The CDR3 covers 12 residues. CDR1 and CDR2 (germline): DFQATT, SNEGSKA (reference sequence). The ends lost 3 bases at V and 8 bases at J; junction bases unmatched: 6. The CDR3 sequence: CSARTGLLGYTF. CDR3 DNA sequence: TGCAGTGCTAGGACAGGGCTACTCGGCTACACCTTC.

The V gene is TRBV20-1, the J gene TRBJ1-5, with D possibly being TRBD1 (5 bases). Germline CDR1 reads DFQATT; CDR2 reads SNEGSKA (reference sequence). The length of the CDR3 is 14 residues. V was pared by 0 bases and J by 5 bases, with 11 bases between. This CDR3 is CSARDAGLDQPQHF. The CDR3 DNA is TGCAGTGCTAGAGATGCGGGACTGGATCAGCCCCAGCATTTT.

This clonotype was seen a few times. The V call is TRBV5-1, the J call TRBJ1-4, with D hard to call. Germline CDR1 SGHRS, CDR2 YFSETQ. CDR3 length: 14 residues. Trimming stripped 3 bases from V and 5 bases from J, with 11 bases between. In DNA form, the CDR3 reads TGCGCCAGCAGCTCGACGGCTCAGAATGAAAAACTGTTTTTT. Its protein product is CASSSTAQNEKLFF. Complete variable domain (other parts from reference TRBV5-1 and TRBJ1-4): KAGVTQTPRYLIKTRGQQVTLSCSPISGHRSVSWYQQTPGQGLQFLFEYFSETQRNKGNFPGRFSGRQFSNSRSEMNVSTLELGDSALYLCASSSTAQNEKLFFGSGTQLSVL.

In this sample, this clonotype turned up a few times. The chain joins TRBV10-3 to TRBJ2-7; D is uncertain. The CDR3 contains 15 residues. CDR1 is ENHRY, CDR2 SYGVKD, per germline. Trimming left V 3 bases short and J 5 bases short, with 17 bases between. This CDR3 is CAISDYQASYDEQYF. The CDR3 DNA follows: TGTGCCATCAGTGATTATCAGGCTAGTTACGACGAGCAGTACTTC.

The V and J genes are TRBV28 and TRBJ1-1; 7 nucleotides line up with TRBD1. The CDR3 length is 14 residues. V was clipped by 5 bases and J by 5 bases; unmatched bases: 8. Germline CDR1 is MDHEN and CDR2 is SYDVKM. CDR3: CASSRRGARTEAFF. The CDR3, as DNA: TGTGCCAGCAGTCGCAGGGGGGCACGGACTGAAGCTTTCTTT.

This clonotype showed up just once. This chain connects TRBV7-8 to TRBJ2-1, with 7 bases matching TRBD1. This CDR3 contains 16 residues. The germline CDR1 and CDR2 sequences are SGHVS and FQNEAQ. V lost 1 base to trimming and J lost 2 bases; unmatched junction nucleotides: 5. CDR3: CASSLDRGLAYNEQFF. As DNA, the CDR3 is TGTGCCAGCAGCTTAGACAGGGGCCTTGCCTACAATGAGCAGTTCTTC.

This rearrangement joins TRBV18 to TRBJ2-2; D remains unclear. Germline CDR1 is KGHSH and CDR2 is LQKENI. The CDR3 runs to 13 residues. V lost 4 bases and J lost 3, with 6 bases in between. CDR3 nucleotide sequence: TGTGCCAGCTCACTCCAGTACACCGGGGAGCTGTTTTTT. It encodes CASSLQYTGELFF.

This clonotype was detected a few times. The chain carries TRBV6-5 and TRBJ1-1, with D perhaps TRBD1 (5 bases). The germline CDR1 and CDR2 sequences are MNHEY and SVGAGI. V was clipped by 6 bases and J by 2 bases, with 13 bases between them. The length of the CDR3 is 14 residues. Here the CDR3 DNA reads TGTGCCAGCAGGCCATGGGGGGAAAACACTGAAGCTTTCTTT. Its protein product is CASRPWGENTEAFF.

The V gene is TRBV28, the J gene TRBJ1-2; D gene ambiguous. Germline V gene sequence: CDR1 MDHEN, CDR2 SYDVKM. V dropped 5 bases and J dropped 5 bases, with 18 bases sitting between them. The CDR3 consists of 15 residues. The CDR3 DNA reads as TGTGCCAGCAGTCCCGGACTCCTATTAGGGTATGGCTACACCTTC. Protein sequence: CASSPGLLLGYGYTF.

This rearrangement joins TRBV5-1 to TRBJ2-3, with D unclear. Germline V gives CDR1 SGHRS, CDR2 YFSETQ. Trimming took 4 bases from V and 6 from J, leaving 12 bases between them. The CDR3 has 13 residues. CDR3 sequence (DNA): TGCGCCAGCAGCCGTTCTCTTCTGGATACGCAGTATTTT. Amino acid sequence: CASSRSLLDTQYF.

This clonotype showed up just a few times. The chain has TRBV12-3 or TRBV12-4 and TRBJ2-2, with 9 bases fitting TRBD1. Trimming at V came to 5 bases and at J to 7 bases, leaving 8 bases not matched to a gene. The CDR3 totals 15 residues. Here the CDR3 reads CASSDRDRAIGELFF. As DNA, the CDR3 is TGTGCCAGCAGTGACCGGGACAGGGCCATCGGGGAGCTGTTTTTT.

V is TRBV18 and J is TRBJ1-6; D might be TRBD1 (5 bases). This CDR3 contains 16 residues. V gave up 2 bases and J gave up 6 bases, with 14 bases separating them. Germline V gene lookup returns CDR1 KGHSH and CDR2 LQKENI. CDR3 bases: TGTGCCAGCTCACCAGGGGGGAGAGGCCTTAATTCACCCCTCCACTTT. Protein: CASSPGGRGLNSPLHF.

V usage is TRBV3-1 and J usage is TRBJ2-7; TRBD1 matches at 10 bases. Germline-derived CDR1 and CDR2 are LGHDT and YNNKEL (reference sequence). J lost 3 bases, V lost 4 bases, and 9 bases had no gene match. The CDR3 runs 16 residues. The CDR3 spells CASSPLGTGDGYEQYF. DNA for the CDR3: TGTGCCAGCAGCCCACTAGGGACAGGGGACGGCTACGAGCAGTACTTC.

V gene TRBV20-1 combines with J gene TRBJ1-5, with TRBD1 matching 7 bases. J gave up 2 bases and V 2 bases, and 0 bases lay outside the gene matches. From germline, CDR1 is DFQATT and CDR2 SNEGSKA (reference sequence). This CDR3 is built from 13 residues. The CDR3 is CSARQGGNQPQHF. Here the CDR3 DNA reads TGCAGTGCTAGACAGGGGGGCAATCAGCCCCAGCATTTT.

The rearrangement links TRBV11-2 to TRBJ2-1, with 9 bases that match TRBD2. CDR1 and CDR2 from the germline V gene are SGHAT and FQNNGV. The CDR3 runs 15 residues. V was clipped by 3 bases and J by 6 bases; unmatched bases: 6. The CDR3 DNA follows: TGTGCCAGCAGCTTTTGGGGACTAGCACTCAATGAGCAGTTCTTC. The encoded protein is CASSFWGLALNEQFF.

As concerns this clonotype: A junction end diverges from the germline sequence, so it may reflect a read error. The chain combines TRBV7-7 with TRBJ2-7, with 8 bases identical to TRBD1. Germline CDR1 SSHAT, CDR2 FNYEAQ (reference sequence). The CDR3 runs to 13 residues. In DNA form, the CDR3 reads TGTGCTAGCAGCTTAGCGGACAGGGACGAGCAGTACTTC. Encoded protein: CASSLADRDEQYF.

The chain employs TRBV12-3 or TRBV12-4 and TRBJ1-6; a possible D gene is TRBD1 (5 bases). V shed 5 bases and J shed 4 bases, with 9 bases lying between them. The CDR3 extends over 14 amino acids. Written as DNA, the CDR3 is TGTGCCAGCAGTCTGACAGAGTATAATTCACCCCTCCACTTT. Protein: CASSLTEYNSPLHF.